Below are 30 T cell receptor beta chains sequenced from a single sample in a study of T cell responses to AZD1222 COVID-19 vaccine. Produced via immunoSEQ multiplex PCR; TCRdb's table is partial and in-frame only. The profile shows fewer than 150,000 clones, 92% of them singletons. This specimen was peripheral blood, taken on day 0 of AZD1222 vaccination. The source of these receptors is an adult in good health.

The chain's CDR3 is CASRGTWADGYTF. CDR3 coding DNA: TGTGCCAGTAGGGGGACTTGGGCTGATGGCTACACCTTC. The chain has TRBV19 and TRBJ1-2, with D tentatively TRBD1 (5 bases). The CDR3 is 13 amino acids. Between the trimmed V and J ends, which lost 6 bases and 6 bases, there was a span of 14 bases. The germline V gene encodes CDR1 LNHDA and CDR2 SQIVND (reference sequence).

The J gene is TRBJ1-4, the V gene TRBV4-1; a weak D match, TRBD1 (6 bases). Trimming took 2 bases from V and 5 from J, leaving 12 bases between them. CDR3 length equals 15 residues. The germline CDR1 and CDR2 sequences are MGHRA and YSYEKL. The CDR3 DNA follows: TGCGCCAGCAGCCAACCCGGACAGTTGAATGAAAAACTGTTTTTT. Amino acid sequence: CASSQPGQLNEKLFF.

This clone came up a few times. The rearrangement links TRBV19 to TRBJ2-7, with 9 nucleotides matching TRBD2. V gave up 4 bases and J gave up 7 bases; unmatched junction bases: 8. The CDR3 is made up of 14 amino acids. The germline V gene has CDR1 LNHDA and CDR2 SQIVND (reference sequence). Written as DNA, the CDR3 is TGTGCCAGTAGTACTAGCGGGAATACGAGGGAGCAGTACTTC. Translated: CASSTSGNTREQYF.

This clone was observed a single time. The V and J genes are TRBV27 and TRBJ1-6; perhaps TRBD1 as D (5 bases). This CDR3 has 16 amino acids. Germline loops: CDR1 MNHEY, CDR2 SMNVEV (reference sequence). V shed 4 bases and J shed 0 bases, with 10 bases lying between them. CDR3 nucleotide sequence: TGTGCCAGCAGTTACGACAGACGCTCCTATAATTCACCCCTCCACTTT. Its translation: CASSYDRRSYNSPLHF.

V is TRBV5-1 and J is TRBJ2-7; TRBD1 might be the D (5 bases). CDR3 size: 15 residues. Trimming stripped 0 bases from V and 4 bases from J, with 14 bases between. Germline loops: CDR1 SGHRS, CDR2 YFSETQ. CDR3 sequence (DNA): TGCGCCAGCAGCTTGGTTCAGGGTGCCAGGTACGAGCAGTACTTC. As protein: CASSLVQGARYEQYF.

The chain uses TRBV28 and TRBJ2-7, with D perhaps matching TRBD1 (7 bases). V shed 4 bases and J shed 5 bases, with 21 bases lying between them. Germline-derived CDR1 and CDR2 are MDHEN and SYDVKM. The CDR3 sequence is 16 residues long. Here the CDR3 DNA reads TGTGCCAGCAGTTGGGGGGATACAGGGGTAAGGGACGAGCAGTACTTC. Residues: CASSWGDTGVRDEQYF.

The rearrangement uses TRBV3-1 (or the pseudogene TRBV3-2) and TRBJ1-5, with 8 bases matching TRBD1. Germline loops: CDR1 LGHDT, CDR2 YNNKEL (reference sequence). The junction had 6 bases not matched to a gene; V was cut back by 2 bases and J by 6 bases. This CDR3 is 15 amino acids long. The CDR3 sequence: CASSQPTGEGQPQHF. DNA for the CDR3: TGTGCCAGCAGCCAACCGACAGGGGAGGGTCAGCCCCAGCATTTT.

The chain has TRBV2 and TRBJ2-1, with 9 bases that match TRBD1. The germline V gene encodes CDR1 SNHLY and CDR2 FYNNEI. The CDR3 covers 14 residues. The V gene end was trimmed by 8 bases and the J gene end by 6 bases; junction bases not matched to a gene: 8. CDR3 residues: CASSPGTGFNEQFF. DNA of the CDR3: TGTGCCAGCTCACCCGGGACAGGGTTCAATGAGCAGTTCTTC.

The CDR3: CASSSPGLAGLGDGYEQYF. As DNA, the CDR3 is TGTGCCAGCAGTTCGCCGGGACTAGCGGGTCTGGGTGACGGCTACGAGCAGTACTTC. The gene calls are TRBV6-2 or TRBV6-3 and TRBJ2-7; TRBD2 matches 12 bases. The germline V gene encodes CDR1 MNHEY and CDR2 SVGEGT. The CDR3 length is 19 residues. V shed 4 bases and J 3 bases; nucleotides not matched to a gene: 16.

The J gene is TRBJ1-2, the V gene TRBV24-1; the match to TRBD1 covers 8 bases. Trimming cost V 4 bases and J 8 bases; bases outside gene matches: 11. Germline values: CDR1 KGHDR, CDR2 SFDVKD. CDR3 length equals 15 residues. The CDR3 sequence: CATSDTGTGFEGYTF. CDR3 nucleotides: TGTGCCACCAGTGACACCGGGACAGGCTTCGAAGGCTACACCTTC.

J is TRBJ1-1 and V is TRBV19; D is unresolved. Germline loops: CDR1 LNHDA, CDR2 SQIVND (reference sequence). The ends were cut back, 3 bases at V and 8 bases at J, with 13 bases in the middle. The CDR3 contains 13 residues. CDR3 region: CASSINFPPEAFF. In nucleotides, the CDR3 is TGTGCCAGTAGTATTAACTTTCCGCCGGAAGCTTTCTTT.

J is TRBJ2-2 and V is TRBV6-5, with D perhaps matching TRBD2 (5 bases). The CDR3 extends over 13 amino acids. Looked up from germline, CDR1 is MNHEY and CDR2 is SVGAGI. V shed 6 bases and J shed 8 bases, with 13 bases lying between them. The chain's CDR3 is CASRESRRGELFF. The CDR3 nucleotides read TGTGCCAGCAGAGAGTCTCGGAGGGGGGAGCTGTTTTTT.

The genes are TRBV7-9 and TRBJ1-5; D is possibly TRBD1 (6 bases). Germline CDR1 is SEHNR and CDR2 is FQNEAQ (reference sequence). V was cut by 3 bases and J by 6 bases, with 9 bases left in between. There are 13 residues in the CDR3. The CDR3 nucleotides read TGTGCCAGCAGCTTTGAGGGGGTTCAGCCCCAGCATTTT. It translates to CASSFEGVQPQHF.

This chain uses TRBV6-5 with TRBJ2-1; possible D gene TRBD2, 7 bases. CDR3 length: 15 amino acids. Germline V gene sequence: CDR1 MNHEY, CDR2 SVGAGI. The V and J ends lost 8 bases and 4 bases respectively, with 18 bases between them. CDR3: CASRTGRGTYNEQFF. CDR3 bases: TGTGCCAGCCGAACAGGGAGGGGGACTTACAATGAGCAGTTCTTC.

The V gene is TRBV19, the J gene TRBJ2-5; 8 nucleotides agree with TRBD2. CDR1 is LNHDA and CDR2 is SQIVND in the germline V gene (reference sequence). With V trimmed by 6 bases and J by 2 bases, 8 bases remained unmatched. The CDR3 consists of 15 residues. The CDR3 loop is CASSIRLALQETQYF. CDR3 nucleotide sequence: TGTGCCAGTAGCATCAGACTAGCGCTTCAAGAGACCCAGTACTTC.

This chain uses TRBV11-2 with TRBJ2-7; D unresolved. In germline, CDR1 is SGHAT, CDR2 FQNNGV. Trimming cost V 1 base and J 6 bases, with 13 bases left between them. CDR3 size: 14 residues. CDR3 protein: CASSLGGGVSEQYF. CDR3 DNA sequence: TGTGCCAGCAGCTTAGGAGGTGGGGTATCCGAGCAGTACTTC.

The chain combines TRBV9 with TRBJ2-1; no firm D call. Trimming removed 4 bases from V and 3 bases from J, with 8 bases in between. This CDR3 is built from 13 residues. Per germline, CDR1 SGDLS and CDR2 YYNGEE. CDR3: CASSSTVYNEQFF. In nucleotides, the CDR3 is TGTGCCAGCAGCTCAACCGTCTACAATGAGCAGTTCTTC.

This chain uses TRBV19 with TRBJ1-2; D remains ambiguous. Trimming removed 4 bases at V and 8 bases at J, with 23 bases between. CDR3 length equals 16 residues. CDR1 is LNHDA and CDR2 is SQIVND in the germline V gene (reference sequence). The CDR3 DNA is TGTGCCAGTAGTACGGATGTGGGGAGCAGCTGGAGAGGCTACACCTTC. It codes for CASSTDVGSSWRGYTF. The variable domain in full, completed from reference TRBV19 and TRBJ1-2, reads DGGITQSPKYLFRKEGQNVTLSCEQNLNHDAMYWYRQDPGQGLRLIYYSQIVNDFQKGDIAEGYSVSREKKESFPLTVTSAQKNPTAFYLCASSTDVGSSWRGYTFGSGTRLTVV.

This chain uses TRBV6-2 or TRBV6-3 with TRBJ2-2; 8 bases match TRBD2. V trimming: 6 bases; J trimming: 6 bases; junction bases outside the gene matches: 9. Germline V gene sequence: CDR1 MNHEY, CDR2 SVGEGT. The length of the CDR3 is 15 residues. Here the CDR3 reads CASSQGLVGAGELFF. The CDR3 DNA reads TGTGCCAGCAGCCAGGGACTAGTTGGTGCCGGGGAGCTGTTTTTT.

The chain is built from TRBV9 and TRBJ1-4; 11 nucleotides match TRBD1. Germline trimming cut 1 base from V and 8 bases from J; bases unmatched to any gene: 4. There are 15 residues in the CDR3. Germline V gives CDR1 SGDLS, CDR2 YYNGEE. In nucleotides, the CDR3 is TGTGCCAGCAGCGTATTTGGGACAGGGGGAGAAAAACTGTTTTTT. Protein: CASSVFGTGGEKLFF.

J is TRBJ1-4 and V is TRBV6-2 or TRBV6-3; 7 nucleotides line up with TRBD1. Trimming removed 6 bases from V and 2 bases from J; junction bases left unmatched: 6. The CDR3 loop spans 15 amino acids. The germline V gene has CDR1 MNHEY and CDR2 SVGEGT. The chain's CDR3 is CASSQDRATNEKLFF. As DNA, the CDR3 is TGTGCCAGCAGCCAAGACAGGGCGACTAATGAAAAACTGTTTTTT.

The chain carries TRBV18 and TRBJ2-2, with 7 bases that match TRBD1. The CDR3 length is 15 residues. The V gene end was trimmed by 2 bases and the J gene end by 3 bases; junction bases not matched to a gene: 3. From germline, CDR1 is KGHSH and CDR2 LQKENI. CDR3 sequence reads: CASSPAGTDTGELFF. The DNA of the CDR3 is TGTGCCAGCTCACCAGCTGGGACAGACACCGGGGAGCTGTTTTTT.

The genes are TRBV19 and TRBJ2-2, with D unresolved. With 6 bases removed from V and 3 bases from J, the gap between germline ends came to 14 bases. Looked up from germline, CDR1 is LNHDA and CDR2 is SQIVND (reference sequence). The CDR3 is 15 residues long. The DNA for the CDR3 is TGTGCCAGTAGAGGTTTGGTAGTGGACACCGGGGAGCTGTTTTTT. Encoded protein: CASRGLVVDTGELFF. The variable domain in full, completed from reference TRBV19 and TRBJ2-2, reads DGGITQSPKYLFRKEGQNVTLSCEQNLNHDAMYWYRQDPGQGLRLIYYSQIVNDFQKGDIAEGYSVSREKKESFPLTVTSAQKNPTAFYLCASRGLVVDTGELFFGEGSRLTVL.

This chain uses TRBV29-1 with TRBJ1-2; D uncertain. The length of the CDR3 is 11 residues. Trimming took off 4 bases at V and 3 bases at J, with 6 bases between the two ends. Germline assignment: CDR1 SQVTM and CDR2 ANQGSEA. The CDR3 region has the DNA TGCAGCGTTGGGGGAGACTATGGCTACACCTTC. Protein product: CSVGGDYGYTF.

The chain has TRBV5-4 and TRBJ1-2, with unresolved D. This CDR3 is 15 amino acids long. Trimming cost V 1 base and J 4 bases, with 14 bases left between them. Germline V gene lookup returns CDR1 SGHNT and CDR2 YYREEE (reference sequence). CDR3 sequence reads: CASSLSWELGYGYTF. Written as DNA, the CDR3 is TGTGCCAGCAGCTTGTCATGGGAGTTGGGCTATGGCTACACCTTC.

The CDR3 sequence: CASRRLAGGPGGETQYF. CDR3 sequence (DNA): TGTGCCAGCAGGCGACTAGCGGGAGGGCCGGGGGGAGAGACCCAGTACTTC. V is TRBV6-6 and J is TRBJ2-5, with 14 bases fitting TRBD2. Trimming took 6 bases from V and 4 from J; bases not matched to a gene: 10. The CDR3 consists of 17 residues. Germline loops: CDR1 MNHNY, CDR2 SVGAGI (reference sequence).

V is TRBV10-3 and J is TRBJ1-2; the D is unclear. Germline values: CDR1 ENHRY, CDR2 SYGVKD. With 8 bases removed from V and 4 bases from J, the gap between germline ends came to 11 bases. The CDR3 consists of 12 residues. The CDR3 DNA is TGTGCCATCGCCTCCAGAATCTATGGCTACACCTTC. This codes for CAIASRIYGYTF.

The rearrangement links TRBV3-1 (or the pseudogene TRBV3-2) to TRBJ2-3; 8 nucleotides line up with TRBD2. Trimming took 2 bases from V and 2 from J; bases not matched to a gene: 18. CDR3 length equals 20 residues. Germline V gene data show CDR1 as LGHDT and CDR2 as YNNKEL (reference sequence). The CDR3 DNA follows: TGTGCCAGCAGCCAACCCCCGGGGGGGGATCTAAGTGGTATCACAGATACGCAGTATTTT. Translated, it gives CASSQPPGGDLSGITDTQYF.

To note about this clone: The sample has other DNA sequences that encode this CDR3 too. The chain combines TRBV12-3 or TRBV12-4 with TRBJ1-2; 8 bases are shared with TRBD1. Trimming cost V 6 bases and J 3 bases; bases outside gene matches: 3. The CDR3 contains 13 residues. The CDR3 spells CASSLTGDYGYTF. The CDR3 DNA follows: TGTGCCAGCAGCCTGACAGGGGACTATGGCTACACCTTC.

The table lists this clone with a count of one. The chain employs TRBV29-1 and TRBJ2-7, with D perhaps assigned TRBD1 or TRBD2 (6 bases each). Trimming removed 4 bases from V and 0 bases from J, with 10 bases in between. Germline loops: CDR1 SQVTM, CDR2 ANQGSEA. The CDR3 sequence is 13 residues long. CDR3 in amino acids: CSVVRGLSYEQYF. Written as DNA, the CDR3 is TGCAGCGTTGTTCGGGGGCTCTCCTACGAGCAGTACTTC.